One and the same sample provided the 26 T cell receptor beta chains below, sequenced in a study of cytomegalovirus exposure and HLA in healthy donors. PCR primers comprised 60 Vbeta and 13 Jbeta primers. Method: immunoSEQ multiplex PCR; TCRdb's copy keeps in-frame clones and lacks some. The sample records over 65,000 clones, roughly 76% being singletons. Sequenced sample: PBMCs. The source is a middle-aged woman in good health and CMV-seronegative.

V usage is TRBV20-1 and J usage is TRBJ2-7; maybe TRBD1 (6 bases). Germline V gene lookup returns CDR1 DFQATT and CDR2 SNEGSKA (reference sequence). V lost 7 bases, J lost 5 bases, and 9 bases lay in between. The CDR3 length is 10 residues. CDR3 in amino acids: CSGGLDEQYF. The CDR3 nucleotides read TGCAGTGGGGGGCTAGACGAGCAGTACTTC.

This sequence joins TRBV9 and TRBJ2-3, with 10 bases that match TRBD1. Looked up from germline, CDR1 is SGDLS and CDR2 is YYNGEE. The CDR3 has 17 amino acids. J was trimmed by 3 bases and V by 0 bases; bases with no gene match: 7. Here the CDR3 DNA reads TGTGCCAGCAGCGTAGGCGGGGGGACAGGGGTTACAGATACGCAGTATTTT. Its translation is CASSVGGGTGVTDTQYF.

The V gene is TRBV27, the J gene TRBJ2-3, with TRBD2 matching over 8 bases. The V gene end was trimmed by 1 base and the J gene end by 2 bases; junction bases not matched to a gene: 5. Germline V CDR1 and CDR2: MNHEY, SMNVEV (reference sequence). This CDR3 spans 16 amino acids. The chain's CDR3 is CASSLWLAGFTDTQYF. The CDR3 nucleotides are TGTGCCAGCAGTTTATGGCTAGCGGGTTTCACAGATACGCAGTATTTT.

This clone was found a few times. The rearrangement joins TRBV5-4 to TRBJ1-1; unclear D gene. Germline-derived CDR1 and CDR2 are SGHNT and YYREEE (reference sequence). V lost 2 bases to trimming and J lost 2 bases, with 7 bases between them. The CDR3 has 13 amino acids. CDR3 in amino acids: CASSFRHNTEAFF. CDR3 in DNA: TGTGCCAGCAGCTTCCGACATAACACTGAAGCTTTCTTT. Full variable domain (outside the CDR3, taken from reference TRBV5-4 and TRBJ1-1): ETGVTQSPTHLIKTRGQQVTLRCSSQSGHNTVSWYQQALGQGPQFIFQYYREEENGRGNFPPRFSGLQFPNYSSELNVNALELDDSALYLCASSFRHNTEAFFGQGTRLTVV.

The J gene is TRBJ2-7, the V gene TRBV5-1; D uncertain. The V and J ends lost 2 bases and 0 bases respectively, with 9 bases between them. Germline CDR1 reads SGHRS; CDR2 reads YFSETQ. CDR3 length: 14 residues. This CDR3 is CASSFTGSSYEQYF. CDR3 coding DNA: TGCGCCAGCAGCTTTACGGGTAGCTCCTACGAGCAGTACTTC.

The chain couples TRBV21-1 to TRBJ2-7; no DNA check was done on the table's D call, TRBD1. TRBV21-1 is marked as a pseudogene. The CDR3 extends over 18 amino acids. The CDR3 nucleotides read TGTGCCAGCAGCAAAGTGTCCAGGGTAAATGGGGCCCCCTACGAGCAGTACTTC. Translating gives CASSKVSRVNGAPYEQYF.

V and J are TRBV23-1 and TRBJ2-1, with a possible D match to TRBD2 (5 bases). TRBV23-1 is treated as an ORF (open reading frame) with a function not yet certain. V was pared by 7 bases and J by 2 bases, with 21 bases between. The CDR3 totals 17 residues. The CDR3 coding sequence is TGCGCCAGCAACGTTTTGGAGCGGTCCGCTACCTACAATGAGCAGTTCTTC. Encoded protein: CASNVLERSATYNEQFF.

In its sample, this clone was seen a few times. The chain carries TRBV9 and TRBJ2-3, with 8 nucleotides matching TRBD2. Germline V lookup: CDR1 SGDLS, CDR2 YYNGEE. The CDR3 runs 14 residues. V was clipped by 2 bases and J by 1 base; unmatched bases: 0. The DNA for the CDR3 is TGTGCCAGCAGCGTTAGCGGGGGCACAGATACGCAGTATTTT. Residues: CASSVSGGTDTQYF.

This chain uses TRBV5-6 with TRBJ1-3, with D possibly being TRBD1 (5 bases). The germline V and J ends were trimmed by 2 bases and 7 bases, with 13 bases remaining between them. The germline CDR1 and CDR2 sequences are SGHDT and YYEEEE. This CDR3 spans 14 amino acids. The DNA for the CDR3 is TGTGCCAGCAGCTTAACAGGAGAGAGGAACACCATATATTTT. Its protein product is CASSLTGERNTIYF. Combining the CDR3 with reference TRBV5-6 and TRBJ1-3 gives the whole variable domain DAGVTQSPTHLIKTRGQQVTLRCSPKSGHDTVSWYQQALGQGPQFIFQYYEEEERQRGNFPDRFSGHQFPNYSSELNVNALLLGDSALYLCASSLTGERNTIYFGEGSWLTVV.

The chain recombines TRBV28 with TRBJ1-1; 7 bases line up with TRBD1. The CDR3 sequence is 14 residues long. The germline V gene has CDR1 MDHEN and CDR2 SYDVKM. V was pared by 2 bases and J by 7 bases, with 7 bases of the junction left unmatched. CDR3 residues: CASSLPWQGGEAFF. The CDR3 DNA reads as TGTGCCAGCAGTTTACCATGGCAGGGGGGTGAAGCTTTCTTT.

This rearrangement joins TRBV7-8 to TRBJ1-4; D remains unclear. This CDR3 region has 15 residues. The germline CDR1 and CDR2 sequences are SGHVS and FQNEAQ. Trimming took off 5 bases at V and 4 bases at J, with 14 bases between the two ends. DNA for the CDR3: TGTGCCAGCAGCCCAACCATGGAGGGTAATGAAAAACTGTTTTTT. Translation: CASSPTMEGNEKLFF.

The rearrangement joins TRBV2 to TRBJ1-4; TRBD1 might be the D (6 bases). The CDR3 loop spans 14 amino acids. From germline, CDR1 is SNHLY and CDR2 FYNNEI. V dropped 7 bases and J dropped 4 bases, with 13 bases sitting between them. The CDR3 reads CASTGDRINEKLFF. CDR3 bases: TGTGCCAGCACCGGCGACAGGATTAATGAAAAACTGTTTTTT. The complete variable domain, with remaining parts taken from reference TRBV2 and TRBJ1-4, reads EPEVTQTPSHQVTQMGQEVILRCVPISNHLYFYWYRQILGQKVEFLVSFYNNEISEKSEIFDDQFSVERPDGSNFTLKIRSTKLEDSAMYFCASTGDRINEKLFFGSGTQLSVL.

The V and J genes are TRBV7-9 and TRBJ2-5; 7 nucleotides match TRBD1. The J call may not be correct, given that the DNA end is closer to TRBJ2-7. CDR1 SEHNR and CDR2 FQNEAQ come from the germline V gene (reference sequence). The CDR3 has 15 residues. Here the CDR3 reads CASSLRQGWSYEQYF. The CDR3 region has the DNA TGTGCCAGCAGCCTTCGACAGGGATGGTCCTACGAGCAGTACTTC.

This rearrangement joins TRBV2 to TRBJ2-5, with 7 bases that match TRBD1. After removal of 6 bases from V and 3 bases from J, the junction contained 1 base not matched to a gene. CDR3 length: 12 amino acids. Germline CDR1 reads SNHLY; CDR2 reads FYNNEI. For the CDR3, the DNA is TGTGCCAGCAGGACAGGGAAAGAGACCCAGTACTTC. Encoded protein: CASRTGKETQYF.

The chain combines TRBV10-3 with TRBJ2-7; TRBD1 agrees at 10 bases. CDR1 and CDR2 (germline): ENHRY, SYGVKD. CDR3 length: 16 amino acids. Losses at the gene ends were 0 bases for V and 7 bases for J; bases not matched to a gene: 9. The CDR3 here is CAISESIRTGGLEQYF. CDR3 nucleotide sequence: TGTGCCATCAGTGAGTCGATTAGGACAGGGGGGTTGGAGCAGTACTTC.

The chain employs TRBV28 and TRBJ2-1, with 7 positions matching TRBD1. The ends lost 2 bases at V and 7 bases at J; junction bases unmatched: 14. The germline V gene has CDR1 MDHEN and CDR2 SYDVKM. The CDR3 is 17 residues long. The CDR3 DNA sequence: TGTGCCAGCAGTTTAGATCGCCTTGACAGGGTCGTTAATGAGCAGTTCTTC. This codes for CASSLDRLDRVVNEQFF.

The V call is TRBV15, the J call TRBJ1-4; D not resolved. Between the trimmed V and J ends, which lost 3 bases and 3 bases, there was a span of 14 bases. The CDR3 runs to 16 residues. Germline values: CDR1 LNHNV, CDR2 YYDKDF (reference sequence). In DNA, the CDR3 is TGTGCCACCAGCAGCCAATCGGTGTCGGCTAATGAAAAACTGTTTTTT. The encoded protein is CATSSQSVSANEKLFF.

The chain uses TRBV6-6 and TRBJ1-6; 10 nucleotides line up with TRBD1. The trim removed 3 bases at V and 14 bases at J, leaving 13 bases unmatched. In germline, CDR1 is MNHNY, CDR2 SVGAGI (reference sequence). The CDR3 runs to 16 residues. CDR3 loop: CASSYLNHGQGDTLHF. The CDR3, as DNA: TGTGCCAGCAGTTATCTCAACCACGGACAGGGGGACACCCTCCACTTT.

The chain joins TRBV5-1 to TRBJ1-2; 7 bases agree with TRBD1. With 0 bases clipped from V and 4 bases from J, the junction kept 3 bases outside the gene matches. Germline V gives CDR1 SGHRS, CDR2 YFSETQ. The CDR3 sequence is 14 residues long. The CDR3 protein is CASSLVQGGYGYTF. The CDR3 DNA reads TGCGCCAGCAGCTTGGTTCAGGGGGGCTATGGCTACACCTTC.

The rearrangement links TRBV12-5 to TRBJ2-2, with no clear D. V lost 3 bases and J 0 bases, leaving 11 bases between the germline ends. This CDR3 comprises 16 residues. Per germline, CDR1 LGHNT and CDR2 FRNRAP. The CDR3 region is CASGLTESANTGELFF. Here the CDR3 DNA reads TGTGCTAGTGGTTTAACGGAGTCCGCGAACACCGGGGAGCTGTTTTTT.

The chain uses TRBV6-1 and TRBJ2-7; a weak D match, TRBD1 (6 bases). V gave up 3 bases and J gave up 1 base, with 16 bases separating them. CDR3 length: 16 residues. Germline V gene lookup returns CDR1 MNHNS and CDR2 SASEGT. DNA of the CDR3: TGTGCCAGCAGTGACACAGGGTCCGTCCCATCCTACGAGCAGTACTTC. Amino acid sequence: CASSDTGSVPSYEQYF.

J is TRBJ1-4 and V is TRBV27, with D perhaps TRBD1 (6 bases). The V end lost 4 bases, the J end lost 5 bases, and 23 bases lay between the germline ends. This CDR3 contains 18 residues. CDR1 and CDR2 from the germline V gene are MNHEY and SMNVEV (reference sequence). CDR3 nucleotides: TGTGCCAGCAGTTCCTCGAATATCCGGACAGCGTGGAATGAAAAACTGTTTTTT. It codes for CASSSSNIRTAWNEKLFF.

J is TRBJ1-2 and V is TRBV7-9, with D unclear. Germline values: CDR1 SEHNR, CDR2 FQNEAQ (reference sequence). The CDR3 runs to 13 residues. Trimming shortened V by 3 bases and J by 0 bases, and 5 bases separated the two germline ends. Written as DNA, the CDR3 is TGTGCCAGCAGCTTTACAGCTAACTATGGCTACACCTTC. Translating it yields CASSFTANYGYTF. Complete variable domain (other parts from reference TRBV7-9 and TRBJ1-2): DTGVSQNPRHKITKRGQNVTFRCDPISEHNRLYWYRQTLGQGPEFLTYFQNEAQLEKSRLLSDRFSAERPKGSFSTLEIQRTEQGDSAMYLCASSFTANYGYTFGSGTRLTVV.

Here the CDR3 DNA reads TGTGCCAGCAGCTTAGACGGCAGGACCTTAGGAGGTGAAAAACTGTTTTTT. Protein product: CASSLDGRTLGGEKLFF. The rearrangement links TRBV7-9 to TRBJ1-4; D is ambiguous. Trimming stripped 1 base from V and 7 bases from J, with 19 bases between. This CDR3 region has 17 residues. Germline V lookup: CDR1 SEHNR, CDR2 FQNEAQ (reference sequence).

V gene TRBV5-1 combines with J gene TRBJ2-3; TRBD2 aligns across 8 bases. The CDR3 loop spans 15 amino acids. Unmatched junction bases numbered 2, after V lost 2 bases and J lost 0 bases. Germline V gene data show CDR1 as SGHRS and CDR2 as YFSETQ. The CDR3 loop is CASSFRGGSTDTQYF. CDR3 DNA: TGCGCCAGCAGCTTTCGGGGGGGTAGCACAGATACGCAGTATTTT.

This chain uses TRBV27 with TRBJ2-7; 7 bases match TRBD1. The CDR3 contains 16 residues. The junction had 10 bases not matched to a gene; V was cut back by 2 bases and J by 3 bases. Germline V gives CDR1 MNHEY, CDR2 SMNVEV (reference sequence). Written as DNA, the CDR3 is TGTGCCAGCAGTTTACTGGGCCGGGACAGAGTCTACGAGCAGTACTTC. Amino acid sequence: CASSLLGRDRVYEQYF.